These 21 T cell receptor beta chains were sequenced from one sample in a study of T cells expressing NK-cell markers. TCRdb re-called the 5' RACE reads and gives one entry per CDR3 protein, without DNA. Recorded for this sample: around 470,000 distinct CDR3 sequences. Sequences were obtained from blood T cells: a sorted CD56 or NKG2C T cell subset, CD4+ or CD8+ T cells, or bulk PBMC T cells (not recorded which). The receptor set was obtained from a woman aged 50 to 65 in good health.

This chain connects TRBV12-3 or TRBV12-4 to TRBJ2-1; TCRdb lists TRBD2, though no DNA is available to test this call. The CDR3 is 15 residues long. The CDR3 spells CASSSGTSHYNEQFF.

The J gene is TRBJ2-5, the V gene TRBV20-1; TCRdb selects TRBD1, and the lack of DNA leaves this call unchecked. The CDR3 totals 14 residues. Germline lookup yields CDR1 DFQATT and CDR2 SNEGSKA (reference sequence). This chain's CDR3 is CSAPNRQGAETQYF.

The chain is built from TRBV4-2 and TRBJ2-1; TCRdb reports TRBD2, a call that lacks DNA to check it against. This CDR3 is built from 14 residues. Germline V gene data show CDR1 as LGHNA and CDR2 as YNFKEQ. CDR3 amino acids: CASSQAGLHNEQFF.

The chain couples TRBV4-1 to TRBJ2-1; TCRdb designates TRBD1, a call that cannot be tested without DNA. CDR1 is MGHRA and CDR2 is YSYEKL in the germline V gene. The length of the CDR3 is 13 residues. CDR3 sequence: CAAKGQIDNEQFF.

The V gene is TRBV9, the J gene TRBJ1-1; TCRdb lists TRBD1, though no DNA is available to test this call. CDR1 is SGDLS, CDR2 YYNGEE, per germline. The CDR3 is 15 residues long. This chain's CDR3 is CASSVLWAEGTEAFF.

The rearrangement joins TRBV29-1 to TRBJ1-2. Germline V CDR1 and CDR2: SQVTM, ANQGSEA. This CDR3 spans 12 amino acids. The CDR3 loop is CSVERVIYGYTF.

This sequence joins TRBV7-9 and TRBJ1-2; lacking DNA, the TRBD1 call made by TCRdb goes unchecked. This CDR3 comprises 13 residues. CDR1 is SEHNR and CDR2 is FQNEAQ in the germline V gene (reference sequence). The CDR3 loop reads CASSHNRGTGYTF.

The rearrangement joins TRBV28 to TRBJ2-2. Per germline, CDR1 MDHEN and CDR2 SYDVKM. The CDR3 runs to 16 residues. The chain's CDR3 is CASSLDRAPNTGELFF.

The chain is built from TRBV25-1 and TRBJ2-1; TCRdb selects TRBD2, and the lack of DNA leaves this call unchecked. Germline V lookup: CDR1 MGHDK, CDR2 SYGVNS. The CDR3 runs to 12 residues. CDR3 protein: CASSEKGPSQFF.

J is TRBJ2-3 and V is TRBV12-3 or TRBV12-4; TCRdb picks TRBD2, but there is no DNA to check that call. This CDR3 is built from 16 residues. The CDR3 region is CASSYGAGGPRDTQYF.

The chain is built from TRBV11-2 and TRBJ2-3; the D call from TCRdb, TRBD2, cannot be confirmed without DNA. Per the germline V gene, CDR1 is SGHAT and CDR2 is FQNNGV. The CDR3 loop spans 16 amino acids. The CDR3 loop is CASSLFLTSSTDTQYF. The whole variable domain, filled in from reference TRBV11-2 and TRBJ2-3, reads EAGVAQSPRYKIIEKRQSVAFWCNPISGHATLYWYQQILGQGPKLLIQFQNNGVVDDSQLPKDRFSAERLKGVDSTLKIQPAKLEDSAVYLCASSLFLTSSTDTQYFGPGTRLTVL.

Here the CDR3 reads CASQVEGAWNTGELFF. The chain employs TRBV5-1 and TRBJ2-2; there is no DNA to check the TCRdb D call of TRBD2. The CDR3 contains 16 residues. CDR1 is SGHRS and CDR2 is YFSETQ in the germline V gene.

This chain joins TRBV12-3 or TRBV12-4 and TRBJ2-1; TCRdb reports TRBD2, a call that lacks DNA to check it against. CDR3 length: 15 residues. CDR3 amino acids: CASSSLGPSYNEQFF.

The genes are TRBV19 and TRBJ2-4. This CDR3 spans 15 amino acids. In germline, CDR1 is LNHDA, CDR2 SQIVND (reference sequence). The CDR3: CASSIRGRPKNIQYF.

The chain joins TRBV20-1 to TRBJ2-7; TCRdb outputs TRBD2, but without DNA this stays unchecked. Germline loops: CDR1 DFQATT, CDR2 SNEGSKA (reference sequence). There are 16 residues in the CDR3. Here the CDR3 reads CSASRAIAGGPGEQYF.

This sequence joins TRBV20-1 and TRBJ1-1; the D gene TCRdb calls, TRBD1, cannot be checked with no DNA. Germline V gene data show CDR1 as DFQATT and CDR2 as SNEGSKA (reference sequence). This CDR3 spans 15 amino acids. This chain's CDR3 is CSVPGLGVGGTEAFF.

The J gene is TRBJ2-5, the V gene TRBV7-8; without DNA, the TCRdb call of TRBD2 cannot be checked. This CDR3 spans 16 amino acids. Germline CDR1 SGHVS, CDR2 FQNEAQ. The CDR3 sequence: CASSLVGSGRIATQYF.

The chain joins TRBV20-1 to TRBJ2-1; absent DNA, TCRdb's TRBD2 call cannot be checked. The length of the CDR3 is 16 residues. Germline CDR1 reads DFQATT; CDR2 reads SNEGSKA (reference sequence). The CDR3 is CSARESVGLTYNEQFF.

The V call is TRBV6-4, the J call TRBJ2-6; lacking DNA, the TRBD2 call made by TCRdb goes unchecked. This CDR3 is built from 19 residues. Germline V CDR1 and CDR2: MRHNA, SNTAGT. CDR3 loop: CASSSAAGPILSGANVLTF.

This sequence joins TRBV4-2 and TRBJ2-2; the D gene TCRdb calls, TRBD1, cannot be checked with no DNA. Germline CDR1 is LGHNA and CDR2 is YNFKEQ. This CDR3 region has 16 residues. CDR3 sequence reads: CASSQDAGVGTGELFF.

The genes are TRBV7-9 and TRBJ2-1; TCRdb names TRBD2, which stays unverified in the absence of DNA. CDR3 length: 16 residues. From germline, CDR1 is SEHNR and CDR2 FQNEAQ (reference sequence). The CDR3 is CASSSYIGLAENEQFF.